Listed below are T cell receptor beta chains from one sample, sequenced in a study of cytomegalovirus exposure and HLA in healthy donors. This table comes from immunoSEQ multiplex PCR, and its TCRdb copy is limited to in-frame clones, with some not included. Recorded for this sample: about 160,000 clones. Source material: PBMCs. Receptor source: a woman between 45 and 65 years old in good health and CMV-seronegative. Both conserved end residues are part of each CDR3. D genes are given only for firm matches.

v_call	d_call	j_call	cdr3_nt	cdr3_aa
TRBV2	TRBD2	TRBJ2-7	TGTGCCAGCAGTGTTCCCCAGCGGGGTAACTACGAGCAGTACTTC	CASSVPQRGNYEQYF
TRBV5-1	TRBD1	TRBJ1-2	TGCGCCAGCAGCTTGTTGGGGACAGCTAACTATGGCTACACCTTC	CASSLLGTANYGYTF
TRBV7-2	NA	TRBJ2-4	TGTGCCAGCAGCTTGCAGGGGCAAGACATTCAGTACTTC	CASSLQGQDIQYF
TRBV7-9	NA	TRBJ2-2	TGTGCCAGCAGCTTAGGGAGCACCGGGGAGCTGTTTTTT	CASSLGSTGELFF
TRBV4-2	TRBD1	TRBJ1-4	TGTGCCAGCAGCCACGTTACTACAGGGGCAACTAATGAAAAACTGTTTTTT	CASSHVTTGATNEKLFF
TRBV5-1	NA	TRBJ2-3	TGCGCCAGCAGCTTGGTGGGCTTGTCTAGCACAGATACGCAGTATTTT	CASSLVGLSSTDTQYF
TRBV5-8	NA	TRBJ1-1	TGTGCCAGCAGCTTGGTGCTCTCAGACACTGAAGCTTTCTTT	CASSLVLSDTEAFF
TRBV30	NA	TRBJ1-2	TGTGCCTGGAGTGTACGCGGTCCCTATGGCTACACCTTC	CAWSVRGPYGYTF
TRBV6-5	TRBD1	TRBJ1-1	TGTGCCAGCAGATCCGGGACAGGGAGGGACACTGAAGCTTTCTTT	CASRSGTGRDTEAFF
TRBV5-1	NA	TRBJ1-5	TGCGCCAGCAGCCCAGGGGAGGGACAGCCCCAGCATTTT	CASSPGEGQPQHF
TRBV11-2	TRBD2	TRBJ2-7	TGTGCCAGCAGCCCCAGACTAGCGGGAGATCACGAGCAGTACTTC	CASSPRLAGDHEQYF
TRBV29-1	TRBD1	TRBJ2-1	TGCAGCGTTGGCTGGGACAGGGGCAATGAGCAGTTCTTC	CSVGWDRGNEQFF
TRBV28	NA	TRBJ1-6	TGTGCCAGCAGTCCGAGTGCTAGCTCCTATAATTCACCCCTCCACTTT	CASSPSASSYNSPLHF
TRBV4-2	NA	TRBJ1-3	TGTGCCAGCAGCCAAGAGAATGTCCGTCAGGGGAGAAACACCATATATTTT	CASSQENVRQGRNTIYF
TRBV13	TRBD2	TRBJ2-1	TGTGCCAGCAGCCCCGGGGGAGCGGGGGGGCTGAATGAGCAGTTCTTC	CASSPGGAGGLNEQFF
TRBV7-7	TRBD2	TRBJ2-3	TGTGCTAGCAGCTACGGGGGGGCAGCAGATACGCAGTATTTT	CASSYGGAADTQYF
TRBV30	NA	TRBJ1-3	TGTGCCTGGAGTCCCGGACACCACTCTGGAAACACCATATATTTT	CAWSPGHHSGNTIYF